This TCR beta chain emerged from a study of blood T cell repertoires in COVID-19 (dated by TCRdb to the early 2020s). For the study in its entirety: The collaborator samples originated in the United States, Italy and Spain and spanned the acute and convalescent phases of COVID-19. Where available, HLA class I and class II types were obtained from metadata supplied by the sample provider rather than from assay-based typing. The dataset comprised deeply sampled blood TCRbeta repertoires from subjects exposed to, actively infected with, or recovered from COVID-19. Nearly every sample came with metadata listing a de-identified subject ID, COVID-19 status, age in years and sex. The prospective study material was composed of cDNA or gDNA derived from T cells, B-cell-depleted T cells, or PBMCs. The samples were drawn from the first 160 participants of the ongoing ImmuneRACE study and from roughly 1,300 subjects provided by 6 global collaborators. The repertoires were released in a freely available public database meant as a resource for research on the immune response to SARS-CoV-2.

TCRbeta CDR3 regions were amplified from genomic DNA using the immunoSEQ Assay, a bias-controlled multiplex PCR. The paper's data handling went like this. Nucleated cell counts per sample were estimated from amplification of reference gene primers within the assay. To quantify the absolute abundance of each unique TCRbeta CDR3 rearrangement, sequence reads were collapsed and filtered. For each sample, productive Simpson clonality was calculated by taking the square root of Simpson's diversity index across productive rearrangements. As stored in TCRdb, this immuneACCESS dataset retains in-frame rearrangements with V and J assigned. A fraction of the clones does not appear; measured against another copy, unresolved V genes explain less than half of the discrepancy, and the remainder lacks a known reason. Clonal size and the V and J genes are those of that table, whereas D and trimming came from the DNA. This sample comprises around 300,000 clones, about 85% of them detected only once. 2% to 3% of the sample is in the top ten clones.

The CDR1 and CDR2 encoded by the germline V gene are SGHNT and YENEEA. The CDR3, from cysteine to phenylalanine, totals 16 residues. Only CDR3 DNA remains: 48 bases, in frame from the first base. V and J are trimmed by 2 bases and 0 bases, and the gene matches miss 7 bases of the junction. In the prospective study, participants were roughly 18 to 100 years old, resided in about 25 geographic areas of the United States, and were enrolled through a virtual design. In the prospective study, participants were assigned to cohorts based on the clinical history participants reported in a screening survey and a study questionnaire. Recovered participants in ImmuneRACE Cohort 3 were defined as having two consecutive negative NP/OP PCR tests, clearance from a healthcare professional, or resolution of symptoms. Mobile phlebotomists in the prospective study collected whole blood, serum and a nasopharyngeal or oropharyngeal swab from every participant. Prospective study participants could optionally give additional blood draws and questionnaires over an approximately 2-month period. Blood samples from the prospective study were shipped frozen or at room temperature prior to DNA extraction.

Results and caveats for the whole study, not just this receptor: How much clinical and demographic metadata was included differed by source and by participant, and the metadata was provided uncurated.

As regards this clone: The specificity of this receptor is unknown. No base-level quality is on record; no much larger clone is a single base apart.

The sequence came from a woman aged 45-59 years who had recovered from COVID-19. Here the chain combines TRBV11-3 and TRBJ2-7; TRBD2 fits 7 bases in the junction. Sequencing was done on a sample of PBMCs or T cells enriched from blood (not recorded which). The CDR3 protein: CASSLTRGGSSYEQYF. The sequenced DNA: TGTGCCAGCAGCTTAACTCGGGGCGGGAGCTCCTACGAGCAGTACTTC. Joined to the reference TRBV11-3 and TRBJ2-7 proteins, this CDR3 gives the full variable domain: EAGVVQSPRYKIIEKKQPVAFWCNPISGHNTLYWYLQNLGQGPELLIRYENEEAVDDSQLPKDRFSAERLKGVDSTLKIQPAELGDSAVYLCASSLTRGGSSYEQYFGPGTRLTVT.